This T cell receptor beta chain was recorded in a study of shared clonotypes between healthy human individuals. Points on this clone: Antigen unknown.

TCRdb's table, derived via immunoSEQ multiplex PCR, lists solely in-frame clones and lacks some. The repertoire consists of millions of clones, with 90% to 95% occurring once and the leading ten covering roughly 0.13%. The CDR3 has 14 amino acids. Between the trimmed V and J ends, which lost 3 bases and 4 bases, there was a span of 10 bases. Germline CDR1 and CDR2: SGHVS and FQNEAQ. The study's findings and limits: It was observed that 5% to 6.5% of naive CD4 clonotypes were shared across several donors. The rarefaction results pointed to incomplete sorted-subset sequencing despite large depth.

J is TRBJ1-5 and V is TRBV7-8; a possible D gene is TRBD1 (5 bases). The clonotype originates from a man younger than 35 in good health. The sequencing input was naive CD4+ T cells sorted from blood. As to subset: CD45RA+ positively selected. DNA for the CDR3: TGTGCCAGCAGCTTCAGGGACCAGAATCAGCCCCAGCATTTT. Encoded protein: CASSFRDQNQPQHF. The whole variable domain, filled in from reference TRBV7-8 and TRBJ1-5, reads GAGVSQSPRYKVAKRGQDVALRCDPISGHVSLFWYQQALGQGPEFLTYFQNEAQLDKSGLPSDRFFAERPEGSVSTLKIQRTQQEDSAVYLCASSFRDQNQPQHFGDGTRLSIL.